The 15 T cell receptor beta chains below come from one sample, sequenced in a study of response to subunit inactivated influenza vaccine. TCRdb redid the calling of the RT-PCR reads with MiXCR, one entry per CDR3 protein. The data contain about 570,000 distinct CDR3 sequences, roughly 12% of them singletons. The sequencing used PBMCs from blood, collected on the day of vaccination. The receptors derive from a man aged 50 to 59 who received an inactivated influenza vaccine.

V usage is TRBV5-1 and J usage is TRBJ2-1, with a weak D call TRBD1 (6 bases). CDR1 and CDR2 (germline): SGHRS, YFSETQ. CDR3 length: 15 amino acids. V was shortened by 0 bases and J by 1 base, with 8 bases between the two germline ends. The chain's CDR3 is CASSLDGQSYNEQFF. The CDR3 coding sequence is TGCGCCAGCAGCTTGGACGGACAGTCCTACAATGAGCAGTTCTTC.

V and J are TRBV18 and TRBJ1-2; D might be TRBD1 (5 bases). The CDR3 consists of 14 residues. V lost 3 bases and J lost 10, with 18 bases in between. CDR1 and CDR2 (germline): KGHSH, LQKENI. CDR3 region: CASSPEIGGPAYTF. CDR3 nucleotides: TGTGCCAGCTCACCCGAGATCGGGGGACCAGCCTACACCTTC.

In this sample, this clonotype turned up a few times. The chain uses TRBV10-3 and TRBJ1-5; D possibly corresponds to TRBD1 (6 bases). The CDR3 contains 13 residues. CDR1 is ENHRY and CDR2 is SYGVKD in the germline V gene. V was pared by 6 bases and J by 4 bases, with 10 bases between. The CDR3, as DNA: TGTGCCATCAGGAGACAGGTAAATCAGCCCCAGCATTTT. It codes for CAIRRQVNQPQHF.

The chain employs TRBV7-3 and TRBJ1-1; weak D call: TRBD1 (6 bases). This CDR3 is 13 amino acids long. The germline V gene encodes CDR1 SGHTA and CDR2 FQGTGA. The V end lost 8 bases, the J end lost 5 bases, and 15 bases lay between the germline ends. The chain's CDR3 is CASGQGSRTEAFF. CDR3 bases: TGTGCCAGCGGTCAGGGGTCGAGGACTGAAGCTTTCTTT.

The rearrangement links TRBV29-1 to TRBJ2-4, with D tentatively TRBD2 (5 bases). CDR3 size: 12 residues. Per the germline V gene, CDR1 is SQVTM and CDR2 is ANQGSEA. The ends were cut back, 3 bases at V and 6 bases at J, with 9 bases in the middle. The DNA of the CDR3 is TGCAGCGTTGAGGCAGGAGGAAACATTCAGTACTTC. Residues: CSVEAGGNIQYF.

This clonotype was observed a handful of times. The chain couples TRBV10-3 to TRBJ2-1; TRBD2 agrees at 8 bases. Trimming at V came to 4 bases and at J to 1 base, leaving 15 bases not matched to a gene. Per germline, CDR1 ENHRY and CDR2 SYGVKD. The CDR3 covers 19 residues. The CDR3 DNA reads as TGTGCCATCAGTGCCCCCGCGGGTAGCGGGGTCCCATCCTACAATGAGCAGTTCTTC. It encodes CAISAPAGSGVPSYNEQFF.

This chain links TRBV24-1 with TRBJ2-7; no clear D. The CDR3 contains 12 residues. Trimming shortened V by 3 bases and J by 3 bases, and 5 bases separated the two germline ends. The germline gives CDR1 KGHDR, CDR2 SFDVKD. CDR3 DNA sequence: TGTGCCACCAGTGATGCCTACTACGAGCAGTACTTC. Protein product: CATSDAYYEQYF.

The chain links TRBV3-1 to TRBJ2-1, with D possibly being TRBD2 (6 bases). V lost 1 base and J lost 7, with 11 bases in between. Per germline, CDR1 LGHDT and CDR2 YNNKEL (reference sequence). This CDR3 contains 14 residues. CDR3 bases: TGTGCCAGCAGCCAAGTGGACGGGGGTAATGAGCAGTTCTTC. This gives the protein CASSQVDGGNEQFF.

The chain uses TRBV29-1 and TRBJ1-5; D might be TRBD1 (6 bases). The CDR3 extends over 13 amino acids. Trimming stripped 6 bases from V and 10 bases from J, with 19 bases between. In germline, CDR1 is SQVTM, CDR2 ANQGSEA. The CDR3 is CSVGGGGSHPQHF. In DNA form, the CDR3 reads TGCAGCGTAGGAGGGGGGGGCAGTCACCCCCAGCATTTT.

V gene TRBV27 combines with J gene TRBJ1-4, with D tentatively TRBD1 (6 bases). The CDR3 contains 16 residues. Germline V CDR1 and CDR2: MNHEY, SMNVEV (reference sequence). Between the trimmed V and J ends, which lost 0 bases and 14 bases, there was a span of 22 bases. Written as DNA, the CDR3 is TGTGCCAGCAGTTTATCCGTTCCGACAGGCCTTGGGAGGCTGTTTTTT. As protein: CASSLSVPTGLGRLFF.

This clonotype was observed a handful of times. V and J are TRBV18 and TRBJ2-1; D is perhaps TRBD1 or TRBD2 (6 bases each). CDR3 length: 13 residues. The V gene's germline CDR1 is KGHSH and CDR2 LQKENI. V gave up 5 bases and J gave up 8 bases, with 13 bases separating them. This CDR3 reads CASSFQEGDEQFF. The CDR3 coding sequence is TGTGCCAGCTCATTTCAGGAGGGGGATGAGCAGTTCTTC. The full variable domain, completed using reference TRBV18 and TRBJ2-1, is NAGVMQNPRHLVRRRGQEARLRCSPMKGHSHVYWYRQLPEEGLKFMVYLQKENIIDESGMPKERFSAEFPKEGPSILRIQQVVRGDSAAYFCASSFQEGDEQFFGPGTRLTVL.

The chain joins TRBV7-9 to TRBJ2-1; 8 nucleotides agree with TRBD1. With 7 bases clipped from V and 4 bases from J, the junction kept 9 bases outside the gene matches. From germline, CDR1 is SEHNR and CDR2 FQNEAQ (reference sequence). The CDR3 length is 15 residues. The CDR3 loop reads CASNDFRDRYNEQFF. The CDR3 DNA sequence: TGTGCCAGCAATGACTTCCGGGACAGGTACAATGAGCAGTTCTTC.

At least ten counts were recorded for this clonotype. The rearrangement links TRBV25-1 to TRBJ2-7; D call uncertain. Per germline, CDR1 MGHDK and CDR2 SYGVNS. CDR3 size: 11 residues. Trimming removed 4 bases from V and 7 bases from J, with 8 bases in between. CDR3 sequence: CASSGGREQYF. Written as DNA, the CDR3 is TGTGCCAGCAGTGGGGGTCGAGAGCAGTACTTC.

This clonotype was seen at least ten times. This sequence joins TRBV11-2 and TRBJ2-7; a possible D gene is TRBD2 (5 bases). The CDR3 spans 15 residues. With 2 bases removed from V and 0 bases from J, the gap between germline ends came to 11 bases. CDR1 is SGHAT, CDR2 FQNNGV, per germline. The CDR3 protein is CASSLTRGASYEQYF. The CDR3 nucleotides read TGTGCCAGCAGCTTAACTCGGGGTGCCTCCTACGAGCAGTACTTC.

This clonotype was seen a handful of times. V usage is TRBV28 and J usage is TRBJ2-2; TRBD2 aligns across 12 bases. The CDR3 is 19 residues long. Trimming at V came to 2 bases and at J to 6 bases, leaving 13 bases not matched to a gene. CDR1 is MDHEN, CDR2 SYDVKM, per germline. Here the CDR3 DNA reads TGTGCCAGCAGTTTAATCCAGGCTAGCGGGGGGGAAATACCCGGGGAGCTGTTTTTT. Amino acids: CASSLIQASGGEIPGELFF.